These 23 T cell receptor beta chains share one sample of origin, sequenced in a study of cytomegalovirus exposure and HLA in healthy donors. The PCR used 60 Vbeta and 13 Jbeta primers. The data were produced by immunoSEQ multiplex PCR, yet TCRdb's version contains in-frame clones alone and is incomplete. The table records about 170,000 clones, roughly four fifths of them present only once. The sequenced sample consisted of PBMCs. The receptors derive from a girl between 2 and 10 years old in good health and CMV-seropositive.

With respect to this clone: At one end the junction does not follow the germline gene, possibly because of a read error. The chain couples TRBV30 to TRBJ1-1; 7 bases map to TRBD1. In germline, CDR1 is GTSNPN, CDR2 SVGIG (reference sequence). This CDR3 contains 14 residues. DNA of the CDR3: TGTGCCTGGAGCCCTTCTCCCCTAAACAGGGGACCGACCTTT. As protein: CAWSPSPLNRGPTF. The full variable domain, rest sourced from reference TRBV30 and TRBJ1-1, is SQTIHQWPATLVQPVGSPLSLECTVEGTSNPNLYWYRQAAGRGLQLLFYSVGIGQISSEVPQNLSASRPQDRQFILSSKKLLLSDSGFYLCAWSPSPLNRGPTFGQGTRLTVV.

The rearrangement uses TRBV4-1 and TRBJ2-3; 10 positions match TRBD1. The CDR3 has 15 amino acids. CDR1 and CDR2 from the germline V gene are MGHRA and YSYEKL. V lost 7 bases to trimming and J lost 1 base; unmatched junction nucleotides: 5. The CDR3 region is CASKTTGGGTDTQYF. CDR3 coding DNA: TGCGCCAGCAAGACGACAGGGGGCGGCACAGATACGCAGTATTTT.

This chain links TRBV4-1 with TRBJ1-1; no reliable D call. CDR3 size: 16 residues. Deletions cut 4 bases from V and 5 bases from J, with 20 bases between. Germline values: CDR1 MGHRA, CDR2 YSYEKL. The CDR3, as DNA: TGCGCCAGCAGCCCGCGAGCGGGATTGGTAGGGACTGAAGCTTTCTTT. Translated, it gives CASSPRAGLVGTEAFF.

The chain couples TRBV2 to TRBJ2-5; D might be TRBD1 (5 bases). The CDR3 is 14 amino acids. The ends were cut back, 6 bases at V and 1 base at J, with 12 bases in the middle. Germline values: CDR1 SNHLY, CDR2 FYNNEI. The CDR3 nucleotides read TGTGCCAGCAGCAAGGGGCAGGGCCAAGAGACCCAGTACTTC. Translated: CASSKGQGQETQYF.

The V and J genes are TRBV5-4 and TRBJ2-7; 7 bases are shared with TRBD1. Per the germline V gene, CDR1 is SGHNT and CDR2 is YYREEE (reference sequence). The CDR3 spans 16 residues. V shed 4 bases and J 0 bases; nucleotides not matched to a gene: 10. The CDR3 loop is CASSPTGVPDSYEQYF. The DNA of the CDR3 is TGTGCCAGCAGCCCTACAGGGGTGCCCGACTCCTACGAGCAGTACTTC.

CDR3 sequence reads: CAISESGAGGTDTQYF. The CDR3 DNA reads as TGTGCCATCAGTGAGTCGGGAGCGGGAGGGACAGATACGCAGTATTTT. The chain has TRBV10-3 and TRBJ2-3, with 10 nucleotides matching TRBD2. The trim removed 0 bases at V and 3 bases at J, leaving 3 bases unmatched. Germline V gives CDR1 ENHRY, CDR2 SYGVKD. This CDR3 is built from 16 residues.

The genes are TRBV5-6 and TRBJ2-5; 7 bases are a match to TRBD1. Looked up from germline, CDR1 is SGHDT and CDR2 is YYEEEE. This CDR3 spans 12 amino acids. V lost 4 bases and J lost 14; bases outside the gene matches: 11. The CDR3: CASSLGTANDYF. The DNA of the CDR3 is TGTGCCAGCAGCCTAGGGACAGCTAATGACTACTTC.

The chain joins TRBV28 to TRBJ1-6; possibly TRBD1 for D (5 bases). The CDR3 covers 14 residues. V gave up 3 bases and J gave up 10 bases, with 13 bases separating them. CDR1 and CDR2 from the germline V gene are MDHEN and SYDVKM. The CDR3 region is CASSFLQGVSPLHF. The DNA of the CDR3 is TGTGCCAGCAGTTTCCTCCAGGGCGTATCACCCCTCCACTTT.

This clone was observed a handful of times. One junction end disagrees with the germline gene, perhaps due to a read error. The CDR3 sequence: CPSHYQETQYF. CDR3 nucleotides: TGTCCCAGCCACTACCAAGAGACCCAGTACTTC. The chain uses TRBV7-9 and TRBJ2-5; D unclear. This CDR3 comprises 11 residues. Germline lookup yields CDR1 SEHNR and CDR2 FQNEAQ (reference sequence).

In DNA form, the CDR3 reads TGTGCCAGCAGCGGGGGGAAAAAACCGGAAGCTTTCTTT. It codes for CASSGGKKPEAFF. The rearrangement links TRBV7-9 to TRBJ1-1; TRBD1 might be the D (5 bases). Germline lookup yields CDR1 SEHNR and CDR2 FQNEAQ (reference sequence). The CDR3 extends over 13 amino acids. V shed 5 bases and J shed 8 bases, with 15 bases lying between them.

The chain employs TRBV21-1 and TRBJ2-7; the table's D call, TRBD1, has no DNA check behind it. TRBV21-1 is deemed a pseudogene. The CDR3 consists of 17 residues. The CDR3 spells CASSKINRGIFIYEQYF. In nucleotides, the CDR3 is TGTGCCAGCAGCAAAATAAACAGGGGCATCTTTATCTACGAGCAGTACTTC.

The V and J genes are TRBV29-1 and TRBJ1-1; D is undetermined. Per germline, CDR1 SQVTM and CDR2 ANQGSEA. The CDR3 is 13 residues long. V lost 5 bases and J 3 bases, leaving 13 bases between the germline ends. The CDR3, as DNA: TGCAGCGTTTTCCCCACGGAGGACACTGAAGCTTTCTTT. Translating gives CSVFPTEDTEAFF.

This chain joins TRBV4-1 and TRBJ2-1; D ambiguous. Germline loops: CDR1 MGHRA, CDR2 YSYEKL. The CDR3 length is 18 residues. Trimming took 4 bases from V and 0 from J, leaving 19 bases between them. The CDR3 reads CASSRSPLSSFSYNEQFF. DNA of the CDR3: TGCGCCAGCAGCCGAAGCCCGCTTAGCAGCTTCTCCTACAATGAGCAGTTCTTC.

The chain is built from TRBV19 and TRBJ1-3; TRBD1 aligns across 8 bases. CDR1 and CDR2 from the germline V gene are LNHDA and SQIVND (reference sequence). Trimming removed 4 bases from V and 2 bases from J; junction bases left unmatched: 4. The CDR3 loop spans 15 amino acids. The CDR3 region has the DNA TGTGCCAGTAGTAGACGGACAGGGACTGGAAACACCATATATTTT. As protein: CASSRRTGTGNTIYF.

This clone was picked up one time. The chain employs TRBV27 and TRBJ2-6, with 8 positions matching TRBD1. The CDR3 is 17 residues long. The J segment lost 2 bases and the V segment lost 5 bases, leaving 8 bases of the junction unmatched. Germline V CDR1 and CDR2: MNHEY, SMNVEV (reference sequence). The CDR3 reads CASSTGQDFPGANVLTF. CDR3 bases: TGTGCCAGCAGTACGGGACAGGATTTCCCTGGGGCCAACGTCCTGACTTTC.

This clone was picked up one time. The chain has TRBV7-2 and TRBJ2-3; 14 nucleotides match TRBD2. With V trimmed by 3 bases and J by 1 base, 6 bases remained unmatched. Germline CDR1 and CDR2: SGHTA and FQGNSA. The CDR3 has 18 residues. The chain's CDR3 is CASSLTSGRAARTDTQYF. The CDR3 region has the DNA TGTGCCAGCAGCTTGACTAGCGGGAGGGCGGCCCGCACAGATACGCAGTATTTT. The full variable domain, with the rest looked up from reference TRBV7-2 and TRBJ2-3, is GAGVSQSPSNKVTEKGKDVELRCDPISGHTALYWYRQSLGQGLEFLIYFQGNSAPDKSGLPSDRFSAERTGGSVSTLTIQRTQQEDSAVYLCASSLTSGRAARTDTQYFGPGTRLTVL.

The rearrangement joins TRBV27 to TRBJ2-2; TRBD2 matches at 16 bases. V trimming: 5 bases; J trimming: 6 bases; junction bases outside the gene matches: 9. The CDR3 contains 18 residues. Germline loops: CDR1 MNHEY, CDR2 SMNVEV (reference sequence). CDR3 sequence reads: CASSPRGLAGGGAGELFF. The CDR3 DNA reads TGTGCCAGCAGTCCCCGGGGACTAGCGGGAGGGGGGGCCGGGGAGCTGTTTTTT.

The chain combines TRBV18 with TRBJ1-1; 10 bases fit TRBD1. The CDR3 has 14 amino acids. Germline assignment: CDR1 KGHSH and CDR2 LQKENI. V trimming: 4 bases; J trimming: 6 bases; junction bases outside the gene matches: 5. The CDR3 protein is CASSRDRGESEAFF. The CDR3 bases are TGTGCCAGCTCACGGGACAGGGGAGAATCTGAAGCTTTCTTT.

The chain is built from TRBV18 and TRBJ2-5, with D possibly matching TRBD1 (5 bases). V dropped 3 bases and J dropped 2 bases, with 7 bases sitting between them. Germline lookup yields CDR1 KGHSH and CDR2 LQKENI. The CDR3 runs 13 residues. Here the CDR3 reads CASSPDIQETQYF. The CDR3 nucleotides read TGTGCCAGCTCACCGGACATACAAGAGACCCAGTACTTC. The complete variable domain, with remaining parts taken from reference TRBV18 and TRBJ2-5, reads NAGVMQNPRHLVRRRGQEARLRCSPMKGHSHVYWYRQLPEEGLKFMVYLQKENIIDESGMPKERFSAEFPKEGPSILRIQQVVRGDSAAYFCASSPDIQETQYFGPGTRLLVL.

This chain uses TRBV30 with TRBJ1-1; D uncertain. V was clipped by 4 bases and J by 5 bases, with 11 bases between them. The CDR3 covers 12 residues. The germline V gene has CDR1 GTSNPN and CDR2 SVGIG (reference sequence). DNA of the CDR3: TGTGCCTGGAATCGGGTAATGACTGAAGCTTTCTTT. Translation gives CAWNRVMTEAFF.

J is TRBJ1-1 and V is TRBV19; D gene uncertain. Trimming took 9 bases from V and 0 from J, leaving 11 bases between them. CDR1 and CDR2 from the germline V gene are LNHDA and SQIVND (reference sequence). This CDR3 is built from 13 residues. The CDR3: CASLQYMNTEAFF. CDR3 in DNA: TGTGCCAGCCTACAGTACATGAACACTGAAGCTTTCTTT.

This clone turned up a few times. The chain recombines TRBV7-6 with TRBJ2-7; D is uncertain. The germline CDR1 and CDR2 sequences are SGHVS and FNYEAQ. V gave up 5 bases and J gave up 0 bases, with 17 bases separating them. The CDR3 is 16 amino acids. CDR3 sequence: CASSNPTRLSSYEQYF. CDR3 in DNA: TGTGCCAGCAGCAATCCTACGCGACTCAGCTCCTACGAGCAGTACTTC.

The rearrangement uses TRBV11-2 and TRBJ2-5; 11 nucleotides match TRBD2. The germline gives CDR1 SGHAT, CDR2 FQNNGV. The CDR3 length is 16 residues. Trimming removed 6 bases from V and 9 bases from J; junction bases left unmatched: 15. For the CDR3, the DNA is TGTGCCAGCAGACCTCTAGCGGGAGGCCTTCGTGCGGCCCAGTACTTC. This codes for CASRPLAGGLRAAQYF.